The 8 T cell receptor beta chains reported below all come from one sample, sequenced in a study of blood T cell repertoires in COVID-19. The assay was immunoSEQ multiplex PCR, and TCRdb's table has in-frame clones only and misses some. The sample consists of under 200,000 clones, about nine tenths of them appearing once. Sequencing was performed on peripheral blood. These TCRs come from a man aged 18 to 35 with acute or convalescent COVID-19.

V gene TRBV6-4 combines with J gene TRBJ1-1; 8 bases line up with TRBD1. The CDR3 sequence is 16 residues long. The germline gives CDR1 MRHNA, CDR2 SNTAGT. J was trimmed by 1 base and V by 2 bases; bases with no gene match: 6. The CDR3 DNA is TGTGCCAGCAGTGACGACAGGGGAGAGGGGAACACTGAAGCTTTCTTT. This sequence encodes CASSDDRGEGNTEAFF.

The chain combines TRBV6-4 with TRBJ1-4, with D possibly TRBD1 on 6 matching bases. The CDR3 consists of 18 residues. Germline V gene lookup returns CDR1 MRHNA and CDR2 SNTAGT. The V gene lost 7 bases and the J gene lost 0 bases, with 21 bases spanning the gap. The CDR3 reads CASTRTDVPLATNEKLFF. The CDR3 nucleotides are TGTGCCAGCACTAGGACAGATGTACCTCTCGCAACTAATGAAAAACTGTTTTTT.

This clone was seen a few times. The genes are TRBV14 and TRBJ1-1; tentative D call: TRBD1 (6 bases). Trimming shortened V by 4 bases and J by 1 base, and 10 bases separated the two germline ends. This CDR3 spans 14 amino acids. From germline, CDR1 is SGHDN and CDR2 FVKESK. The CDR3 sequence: CASSPGVKNTEAFF. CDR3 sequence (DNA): TGTGCCAGCAGCCCAGGGGTAAAGAACACTGAAGCTTTCTTT.

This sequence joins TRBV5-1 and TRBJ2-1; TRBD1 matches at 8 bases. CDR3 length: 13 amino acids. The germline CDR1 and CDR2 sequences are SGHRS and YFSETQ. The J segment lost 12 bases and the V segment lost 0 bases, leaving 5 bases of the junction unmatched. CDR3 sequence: CASSLVAGGWQFF. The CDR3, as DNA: TGCGCCAGCAGCTTGGTGGCAGGGGGCTGGCAGTTCTTC.

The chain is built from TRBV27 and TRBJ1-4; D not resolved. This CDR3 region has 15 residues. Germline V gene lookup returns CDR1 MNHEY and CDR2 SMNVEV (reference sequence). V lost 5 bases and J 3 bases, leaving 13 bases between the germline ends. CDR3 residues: CASSPNRAANEKLFF. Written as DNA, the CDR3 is TGTGCCAGCAGTCCCAACAGAGCCGCTAATGAAAAACTGTTTTTT.

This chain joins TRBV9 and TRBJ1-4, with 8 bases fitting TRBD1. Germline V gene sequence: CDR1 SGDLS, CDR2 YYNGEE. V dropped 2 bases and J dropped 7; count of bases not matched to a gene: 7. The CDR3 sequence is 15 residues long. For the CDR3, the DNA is TGTGCCAGCAGCGTTAAGGACAGGGCTGGTGAAAAACTGTTTTTT. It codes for CASSVKDRAGEKLFF.

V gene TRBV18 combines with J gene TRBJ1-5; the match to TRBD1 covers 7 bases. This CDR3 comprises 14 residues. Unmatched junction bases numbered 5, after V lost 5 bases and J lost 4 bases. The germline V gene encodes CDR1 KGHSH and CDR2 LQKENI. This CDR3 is CASSRGPSNQPQHF. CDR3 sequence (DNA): TGTGCCAGCTCAAGGGGGCCGTCTAATCAGCCCCAGCATTTT.

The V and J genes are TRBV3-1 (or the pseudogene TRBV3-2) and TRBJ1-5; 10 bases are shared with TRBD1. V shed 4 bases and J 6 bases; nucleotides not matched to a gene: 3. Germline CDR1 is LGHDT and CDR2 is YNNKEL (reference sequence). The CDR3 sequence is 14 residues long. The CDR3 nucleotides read TGTGCCAGCAGCCTGGACAGGGGGAGTCAGCCCCAGCATTTT. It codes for CASSLDRGSQPQHF.